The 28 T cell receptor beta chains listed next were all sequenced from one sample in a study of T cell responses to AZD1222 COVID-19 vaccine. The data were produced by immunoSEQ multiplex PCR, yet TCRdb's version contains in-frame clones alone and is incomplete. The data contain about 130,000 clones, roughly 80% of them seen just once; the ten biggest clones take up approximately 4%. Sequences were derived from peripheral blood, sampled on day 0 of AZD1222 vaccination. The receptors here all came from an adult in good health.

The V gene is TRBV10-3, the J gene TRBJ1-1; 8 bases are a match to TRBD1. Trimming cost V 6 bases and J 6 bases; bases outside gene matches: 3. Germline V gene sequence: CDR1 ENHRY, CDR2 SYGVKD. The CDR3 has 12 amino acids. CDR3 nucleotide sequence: TGTGCCATCAGAGGACAGGGTCCTGAAGCTTTCTTT. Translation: CAIRGQGPEAFF.

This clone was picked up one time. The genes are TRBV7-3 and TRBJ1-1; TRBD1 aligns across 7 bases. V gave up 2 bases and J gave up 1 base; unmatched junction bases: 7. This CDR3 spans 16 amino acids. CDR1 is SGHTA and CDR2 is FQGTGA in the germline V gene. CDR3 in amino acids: CASSLVGTESNTEAFF. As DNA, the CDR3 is TGTGCCAGCAGCTTAGTGGGGACAGAATCGAACACTGAAGCTTTCTTT.

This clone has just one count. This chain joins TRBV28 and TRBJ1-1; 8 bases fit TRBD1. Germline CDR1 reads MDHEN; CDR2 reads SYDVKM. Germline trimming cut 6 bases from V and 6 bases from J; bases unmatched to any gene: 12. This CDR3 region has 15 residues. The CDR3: CASSKTTGVVAEAFF. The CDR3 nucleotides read TGTGCCAGCAGCAAGACGACAGGGGTTGTCGCTGAAGCTTTCTTT. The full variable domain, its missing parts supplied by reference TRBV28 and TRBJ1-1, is DVKVTQSSRYLVKRTGEKVFLECVQDMDHENMFWYRQDPGLGLRLIYFSYDVKMKEKGDIPEGYSVSREKKERFSLILESASTNQTSMYLCASSKTTGVVAEAFFGQGTRLTVV.

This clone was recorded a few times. CDR3 in DNA: TGCGCCAGCAGCGCCGGGGACAGGGAATATGGCTACACCTTC. Protein product: CASSAGDREYGYTF. The genes are TRBV5-1 and TRBJ1-2; 9 bases are shared with TRBD1. CDR3 length: 14 amino acids. The J segment lost 5 bases and the V segment lost 4 bases, leaving 6 bases of the junction unmatched. Germline lookup yields CDR1 SGHRS and CDR2 YFSETQ. Full variable domain (missing parts from reference TRBV5-1 and TRBJ1-2): KAGVTQTPRYLIKTRGQQVTLSCSPISGHRSVSWYQQTPGQGLQFLFEYFSETQRNKGNFPGRFSGRQFSNSRSEMNVSTLELGDSALYLCASSAGDREYGYTFGSGTRLTVV.

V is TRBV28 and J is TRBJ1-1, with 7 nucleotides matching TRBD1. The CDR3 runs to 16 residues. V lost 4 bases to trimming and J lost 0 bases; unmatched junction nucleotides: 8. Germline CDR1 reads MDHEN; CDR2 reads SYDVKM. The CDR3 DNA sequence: TGTGCCAGCAGTTCCGCTTCGACAGGGTTGAACACTGAAGCTTTCTTT. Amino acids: CASSSASTGLNTEAFF. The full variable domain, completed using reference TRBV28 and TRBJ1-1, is DVKVTQSSRYLVKRTGEKVFLECVQDMDHENMFWYRQDPGLGLRLIYFSYDVKMKEKGDIPEGYSVSREKKERFSLILESASTNQTSMYLCASSSASTGLNTEAFFGQGTRLTVV.

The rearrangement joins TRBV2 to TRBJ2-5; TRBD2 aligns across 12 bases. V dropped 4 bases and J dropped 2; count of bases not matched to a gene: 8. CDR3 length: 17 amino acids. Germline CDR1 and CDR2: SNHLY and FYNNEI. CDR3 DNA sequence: TGTGCCAGCAGTGGAGTACTAGCGGGGGGTTATCAAGAGACCCAGTACTTC. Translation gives CASSGVLAGGYQETQYF.

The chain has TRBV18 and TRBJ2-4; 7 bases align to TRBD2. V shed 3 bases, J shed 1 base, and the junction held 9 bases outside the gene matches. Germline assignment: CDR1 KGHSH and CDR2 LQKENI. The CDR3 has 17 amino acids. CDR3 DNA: TGTGCCAGCTCACCCCTTGTGGGGGGGTATGCCAAAAACATTCAGTACTTC. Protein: CASSPLVGGYAKNIQYF.

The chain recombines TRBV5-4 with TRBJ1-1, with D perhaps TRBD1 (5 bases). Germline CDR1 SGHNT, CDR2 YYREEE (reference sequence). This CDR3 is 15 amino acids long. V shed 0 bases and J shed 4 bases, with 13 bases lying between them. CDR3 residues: CASSLAPGWATEAFF. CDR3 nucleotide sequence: TGTGCCAGCAGCTTGGCCCCAGGGTGGGCCACTGAAGCTTTCTTT.

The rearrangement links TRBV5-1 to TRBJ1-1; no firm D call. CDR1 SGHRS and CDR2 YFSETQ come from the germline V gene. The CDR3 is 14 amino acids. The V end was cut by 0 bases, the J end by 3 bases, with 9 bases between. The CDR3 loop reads CASSLEGRDTEAFF. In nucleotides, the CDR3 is TGCGCCAGCAGCTTGGAGGGAAGGGACACTGAAGCTTTCTTT. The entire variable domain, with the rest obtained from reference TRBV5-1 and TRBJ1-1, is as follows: KAGVTQTPRYLIKTRGQQVTLSCSPISGHRSVSWYQQTPGQGLQFLFEYFSETQRNKGNFPGRFSGRQFSNSRSEMNVSTLELGDSALYLCASSLEGRDTEAFFGQGTRLTVV.

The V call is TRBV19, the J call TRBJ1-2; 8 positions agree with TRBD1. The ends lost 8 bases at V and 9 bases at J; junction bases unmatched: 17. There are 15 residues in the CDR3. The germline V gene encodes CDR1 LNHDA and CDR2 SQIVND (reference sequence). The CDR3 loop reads CASGGTGTLRRSYTF. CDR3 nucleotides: TGTGCCAGTGGCGGGACAGGCACTCTCCGGAGGAGCTACACCTTC. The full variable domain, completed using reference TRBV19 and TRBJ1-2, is DGGITQSPKYLFRKEGQNVTLSCEQNLNHDAMYWYRQDPGQGLRLIYYSQIVNDFQKGDIAEGYSVSREKKESFPLTVTSAQKNPTAFYLCASGGTGTLRRSYTFGSGTRLTVV.

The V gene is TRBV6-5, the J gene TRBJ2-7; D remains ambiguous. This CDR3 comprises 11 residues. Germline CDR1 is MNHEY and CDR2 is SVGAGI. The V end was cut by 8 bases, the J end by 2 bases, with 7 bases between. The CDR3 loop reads CASHGTYEQYF. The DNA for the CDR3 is TGTGCCAGCCATGGCACCTACGAGCAGTACTTC.

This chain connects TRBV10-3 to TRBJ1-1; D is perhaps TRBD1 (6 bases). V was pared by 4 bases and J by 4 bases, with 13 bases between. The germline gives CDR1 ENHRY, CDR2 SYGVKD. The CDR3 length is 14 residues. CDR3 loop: CAISGPGQLTEAFF. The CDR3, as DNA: TGTGCCATCAGTGGGCCGGGACAACTCACTGAAGCTTTCTTT.

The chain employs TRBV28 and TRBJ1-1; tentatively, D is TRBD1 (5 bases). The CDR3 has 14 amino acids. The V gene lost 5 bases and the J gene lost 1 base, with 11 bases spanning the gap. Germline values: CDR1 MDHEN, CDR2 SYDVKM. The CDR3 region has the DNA TGTGCCAGCAGTACCACCGGGGGGAACACTGAAGCTTTCTTT. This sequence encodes CASSTTGGNTEAFF.

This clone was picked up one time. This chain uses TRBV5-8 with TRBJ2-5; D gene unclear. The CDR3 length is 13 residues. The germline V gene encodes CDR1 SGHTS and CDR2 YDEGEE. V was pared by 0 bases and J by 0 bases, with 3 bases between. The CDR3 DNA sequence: TGTGCCAGCAGCTTGGCCCACCAAGAGACCCAGTACTTC. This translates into CASSLAHQETQYF.

The CDR3 bases are TGCGCCAGCAGCTCTCAAGCAGGGAGGTCCCGAGGGACTGAAGCTTTCTTT. This codes for CASSSQAGRSRGTEAFF. This chain links TRBV5-1 with TRBJ1-1, with D possibly TRBD1 on 5 matching bases. CDR1 is SGHRS and CDR2 is YFSETQ in the germline V gene. The ends were cut back, 3 bases at V and 5 bases at J, with 23 bases in the middle. The CDR3 runs 17 residues.

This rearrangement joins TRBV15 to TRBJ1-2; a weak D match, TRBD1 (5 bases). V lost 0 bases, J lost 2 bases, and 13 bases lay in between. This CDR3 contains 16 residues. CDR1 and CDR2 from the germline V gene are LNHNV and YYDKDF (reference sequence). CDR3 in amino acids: CATSRDQGRTNYGYTF. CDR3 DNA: TGTGCCACCAGCAGAGATCAGGGCAGGACCAACTATGGCTACACCTTC.

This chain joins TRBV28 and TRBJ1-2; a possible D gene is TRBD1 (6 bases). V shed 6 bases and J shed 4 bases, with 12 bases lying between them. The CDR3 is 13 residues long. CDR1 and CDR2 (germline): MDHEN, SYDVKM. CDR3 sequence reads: CASSSDRRYGYTF. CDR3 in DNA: TGTGCCAGCAGCTCCGACAGGCGCTATGGCTACACCTTC.

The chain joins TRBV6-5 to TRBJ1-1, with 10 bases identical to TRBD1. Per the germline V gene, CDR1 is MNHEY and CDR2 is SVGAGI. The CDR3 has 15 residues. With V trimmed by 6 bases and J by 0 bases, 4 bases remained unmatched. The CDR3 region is CASSTGTGVNTEAFF. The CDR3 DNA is TGTGCCAGCAGCACCGGGACAGGGGTGAACACTGAAGCTTTCTTT.

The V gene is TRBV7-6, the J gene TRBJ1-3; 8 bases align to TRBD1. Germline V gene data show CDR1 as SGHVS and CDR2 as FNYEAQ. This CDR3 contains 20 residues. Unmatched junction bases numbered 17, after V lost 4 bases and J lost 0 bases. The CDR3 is CASSSFLKDRADSSGNTIYF. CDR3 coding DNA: TGTGCCAGCAGCTCCTTCCTTAAGGACAGGGCGGATAGCTCTGGAAACACCATATATTTT.

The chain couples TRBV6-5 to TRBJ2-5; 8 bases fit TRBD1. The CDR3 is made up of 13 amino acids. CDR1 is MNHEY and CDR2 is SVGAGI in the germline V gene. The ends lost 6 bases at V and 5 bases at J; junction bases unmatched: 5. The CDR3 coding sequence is TGTGCCAGCAGCATCAGGGGGCGGGAGACCCAGTACTTC. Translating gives CASSIRGRETQYF.

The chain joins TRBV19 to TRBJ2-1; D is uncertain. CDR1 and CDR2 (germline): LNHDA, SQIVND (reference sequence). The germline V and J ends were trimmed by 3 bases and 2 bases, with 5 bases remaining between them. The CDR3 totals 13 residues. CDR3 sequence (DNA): TGTGCCAGTAGTATGAGGACCTACAATGAGCAGTTCTTC. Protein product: CASSMRTYNEQFF.

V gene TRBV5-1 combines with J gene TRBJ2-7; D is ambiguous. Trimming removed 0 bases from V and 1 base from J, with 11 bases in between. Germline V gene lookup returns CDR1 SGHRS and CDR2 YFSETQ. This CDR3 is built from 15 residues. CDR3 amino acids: CASSLVTHGSYEQYF. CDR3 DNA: TGCGCCAGCAGCTTGGTTACCCACGGATCCTACGAGCAGTACTTC.

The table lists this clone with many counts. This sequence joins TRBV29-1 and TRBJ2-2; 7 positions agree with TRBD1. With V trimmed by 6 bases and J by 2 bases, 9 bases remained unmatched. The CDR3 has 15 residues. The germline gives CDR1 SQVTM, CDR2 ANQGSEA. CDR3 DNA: TGCAGCGTCGCCCGGGACAGACCTAACACCGGGGAGCTGTTTTTT. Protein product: CSVARDRPNTGELFF.

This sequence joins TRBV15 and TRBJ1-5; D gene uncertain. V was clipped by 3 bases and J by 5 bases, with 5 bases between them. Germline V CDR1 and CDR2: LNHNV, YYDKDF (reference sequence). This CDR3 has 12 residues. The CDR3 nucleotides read TGTGCCACCAGCAGGGACTATCAGCCCCAGCATTTT. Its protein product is CATSRDYQPQHF.

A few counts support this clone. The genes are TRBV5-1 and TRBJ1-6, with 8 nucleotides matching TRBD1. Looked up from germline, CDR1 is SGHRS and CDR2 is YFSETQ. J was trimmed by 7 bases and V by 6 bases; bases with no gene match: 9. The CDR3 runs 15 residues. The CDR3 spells CASTDGQGRNSPLHF. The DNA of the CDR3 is TGCGCCAGCACCGACGGACAGGGAAGGAATTCACCCCTCCACTTT.

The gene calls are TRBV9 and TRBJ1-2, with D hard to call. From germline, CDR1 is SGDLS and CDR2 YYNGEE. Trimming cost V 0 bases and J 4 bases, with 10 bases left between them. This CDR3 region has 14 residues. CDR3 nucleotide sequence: TGTGCCAGCAGCGTAGGAACGGAGGCCTATGGCTACACCTTC. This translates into CASSVGTEAYGYTF.

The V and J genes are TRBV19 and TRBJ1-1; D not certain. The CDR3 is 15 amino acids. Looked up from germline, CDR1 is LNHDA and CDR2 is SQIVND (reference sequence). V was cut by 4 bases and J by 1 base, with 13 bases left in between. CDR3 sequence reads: CASSKNVGGNTEAFF. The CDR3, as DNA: TGTGCCAGTAGTAAAAATGTAGGAGGGAACACTGAAGCTTTCTTT.

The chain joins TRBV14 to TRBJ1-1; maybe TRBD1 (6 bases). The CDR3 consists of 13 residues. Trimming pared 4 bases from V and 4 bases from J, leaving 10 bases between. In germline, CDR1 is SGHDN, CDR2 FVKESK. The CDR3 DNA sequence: TGTGCCAGCAGCCGACACAGGGCCACTGAAGCTTTCTTT. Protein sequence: CASSRHRATEAFF.